The 28 T cell receptor beta chains presented below share a single source sample, sequenced in a study of T cells in tumors after PD-1 blockade. Time point reported: first of two post-therapy site-matched biopsies around 2 months apart. The data were produced by immunoSEQ multiplex PCR, yet TCRdb's version contains in-frame clones alone and is incomplete. The profile shows fewer than 3,000 clones, approximately 71% of them singletons. Material: tumor tissue, obtained after anti-PD-1 treatment. The receptor source for this set is a human donor with basal cell carcinoma.

The chain carries TRBV6-4 and TRBJ2-7, with TRBD1 identical over 8 bases. This CDR3 comprises 15 residues. Germline CDR1 is MRHNA and CDR2 is SNTAGT. V trimming: 3 bases; J trimming: 4 bases; junction bases outside the gene matches: 8. CDR3: CASSDSRDRSYEQYF. In DNA form, the CDR3 reads TGTGCCAGCAGTGATTCTAGGGACAGGTCATACGAGCAGTACTTC.

The chain carries TRBV6-5 and TRBJ1-5, with D maybe TRBD1 (6 bases). This CDR3 contains 15 residues. V was pared by 0 bases and J by 4 bases, with 10 bases between. Germline CDR1 is MNHEY and CDR2 is SVGAGI. The CDR3 is CASSYSQGLNQPQHF. In nucleotides, the CDR3 is TGTGCCAGCAGTTACTCGCAGGGGTTGAATCAGCCCCAGCATTTT.

By proportion, this clone is large. Other nucleotide sequences from this sample produce the same CDR3. This chain joins TRBV28 and TRBJ1-5; D gene uncertain. The germline V gene encodes CDR1 MDHEN and CDR2 SYDVKM. Trimming removed 3 bases at V and 10 bases at J, with 1 base between. This CDR3 has 9 residues. For the CDR3, the DNA is TGTGCCAGCAGTTTTCCCCAGCATTTT. It is translated as CASSFPQHF.

This chain connects TRBV14 to TRBJ2-7; 7 bases match TRBD1. This CDR3 has 16 amino acids. Per germline, CDR1 SGHDN and CDR2 FVKESK. The V gene end was trimmed by 4 bases and the J gene end by 1 base; junction bases not matched to a gene: 10. The CDR3 region has the DNA TGTGCCAGCAGCCCCCTGGGACAGACTCCGTCCTACGAGCAGTACTTC. This codes for CASSPLGQTPSYEQYF. Looking up the rest from reference TRBV14 and TRBJ2-7 gives the full variable domain: EAGVTQFPSHSVIEKGQTVTLRCDPISGHDNLYWYRRVMGKEIKFLLHFVKESKQDESGMPNNRFLAERTGGTYSTLKVQPAELEDSGVYFCASSPLGQTPSYEQYFGPGTRLTVT.

This clone was seen a few times. The chain employs TRBV6-2 or TRBV6-3 and TRBJ2-7; possibly TRBD1 for D (5 bases). Trimming stripped 7 bases from V and 0 bases from J, with 13 bases between. Germline assignment: CDR1 MNHEY and CDR2 SVGEGT. This CDR3 is 14 amino acids long. The DNA for the CDR3 is TGTGCCAGCATCCCCGCGACAGCCTCCTACGAGCAGTACTTC. Residues: CASIPATASYEQYF.

The V call is TRBV29-1, the J call TRBJ2-2; TRBD2 might be the D (6 bases). Trimming took off 6 bases at V and 7 bases at J, with 9 bases between the two ends. Per germline, CDR1 SQVTM and CDR2 ANQGSEA. The CDR3 consists of 11 residues. The CDR3 nucleotides are TGCAGCGTGCAGGAGGGCGGGGAGCTGTTTTTT. It yields the protein CSVQEGGELFF.

A single count supports this clone. The chain uses TRBV6-5 and TRBJ2-2; tentative D call: TRBD2 (6 bases). Germline CDR1 and CDR2: MNHEY and SVGAGI. This CDR3 is 15 amino acids long. V was clipped by 8 bases and J by 8 bases, with 21 bases between them. The CDR3 region has the DNA TGTGCCAGCGAAAGGGAGGACACCTTATCTGGGGAGCTGTTTTTT. It codes for CASEREDTLSGELFF.

This clone occurred once. The chain employs TRBV19 and TRBJ1-5, with a possible D match to TRBD1 (5 bases). Between the trimmed V and J ends, which lost 2 bases and 9 bases, there was a span of 11 bases. The CDR3 runs 13 residues. Germline loops: CDR1 LNHDA, CDR2 SQIVND (reference sequence). CDR3 in amino acids: CASSILPGLPQHF. As DNA, the CDR3 is TGTGCCAGTAGTATATTGCCAGGGCTGCCCCAGCATTTT. The whole variable domain, remainder taken from reference TRBV19 and TRBJ1-5, is DGGITQSPKYLFRKEGQNVTLSCEQNLNHDAMYWYRQDPGQGLRLIYYSQIVNDFQKGDIAEGYSVSREKKESFPLTVTSAQKNPTAFYLCASSILPGLPQHFGDGTRLSIL.

This clone appeared a few times. The V gene is TRBV29-1, the J gene TRBJ2-5; 11 nucleotides line up with TRBD2. Germline loops: CDR1 SQVTM, CDR2 ANQGSEA. The CDR3 has 16 amino acids. V was clipped by 7 bases and J by 1 base; unmatched bases: 11. In DNA, the CDR3 is TGCAGCGGTAGGGCTAGCGGGGGGAGTGTCCAAGAGACCCAGTACTTC. Translation gives CSGRASGGSVQETQYF.

This rearrangement joins TRBV2 to TRBJ1-1, with D possibly TRBD1 on 5 matching bases. The CDR3 contains 14 residues. Trimming shortened V by 10 bases and J by 5 bases, and 20 bases separated the two germline ends. Germline CDR1 is SNHLY and CDR2 is FYNNEI. Here the CDR3 DNA reads TGTGCCACCCGAGGGTCAGACAGTGCGACTGAAGCTTTCTTT. Amino acids: CATRGSDSATEAFF.

The chain links TRBV9 to TRBJ2-3; 11 bases match TRBD2. V lost 3 bases, J lost 2 bases, and 5 bases stayed unmatched. CDR1 and CDR2 from the germline V gene are SGDLS and YYNGEE. CDR3 length: 16 amino acids. CDR3 coding DNA: TGTGCCAGCAGCGGGAGACTAGCGGGGTCCACAGATACGCAGTATTTT. It encodes CASSGRLAGSTDTQYF.

This clone is labeled as hyperexpanded (1% or more). The chain is built from TRBV6-4 and TRBJ2-1; a weak D match, TRBD2 (7 bases). Germline V CDR1 and CDR2: MRHNA, SNTAGT. This CDR3 is built from 13 residues. Between the trimmed V and J ends, which lost 8 bases and 7 bases, there was a span of 15 bases. The CDR3 bases are TGTGCCAGCGGTCGGGGGGCTGGGAATGAGCAGTTCTTC. Translation: CASGRGAGNEQFF.

The V gene is TRBV9, the J gene TRBJ2-7; TRBD1 matches at 9 bases. CDR1 and CDR2 (germline): SGDLS, YYNGEE. J lost 7 bases, V lost 2 bases, and 10 bases had no gene match. CDR3 length: 15 amino acids. CDR3 sequence: CASSVTGTGINEQYF. In DNA, the CDR3 is TGTGCCAGCAGCGTCACCGGGACAGGGATTAATGAGCAGTACTTC.

The V call is TRBV2, the J call TRBJ2-3; D not certain. With 6 bases removed from V and 0 bases from J, the gap between germline ends came to 10 bases. The CDR3 covers 14 residues. Germline V CDR1 and CDR2: SNHLY, FYNNEI. CDR3 in DNA: TGTGCCAGCAGCTCAACCTCTAGCACAGATACGCAGTATTTT. This encodes CASSSTSSTDTQYF. The whole variable domain, filled in from reference TRBV2 and TRBJ2-3, reads EPEVTQTPSHQVTQMGQEVILRCVPISNHLYFYWYRQILGQKVEFLVSFYNNEISEKSEIFDDQFSVERPDGSNFTLKIRSTKLEDSAMYFCASSSTSSTDTQYFGPGTRLTVL.

V gene TRBV28 combines with J gene TRBJ2-2; no definite D call. In germline, CDR1 is MDHEN, CDR2 SYDVKM. V lost 4 bases and J lost 1, with 4 bases in between. The CDR3 has 13 residues. The CDR3, as DNA: TGTGCCAGCAGTTCTGGGAACACCGGGGAGCTGTTTTTT. This encodes CASSSGNTGELFF. Full variable domain (remainder filled in from reference TRBV28 and TRBJ2-2): DVKVTQSSRYLVKRTGEKVFLECVQDMDHENMFWYRQDPGLGLRLIYFSYDVKMKEKGDIPEGYSVSREKKERFSLILESASTNQTSMYLCASSSGNTGELFFGEGSRLTVL.

The CDR3 reads CASSLQGSYEQYF. CDR3 coding DNA: TGTGCCAGCAGCCTTCAGGGTTCCTACGAGCAGTACTTC. The chain combines TRBV9 with TRBJ2-7; maybe TRBD1 (5 bases). The CDR3 runs to 13 residues. Trimming pared 4 bases from V and 1 base from J, leaving 9 bases between. CDR1 is SGDLS and CDR2 is YYNGEE in the germline V gene.

This clone was detected only a few times. The CDR3 DNA sequence: TGTGCCAGCAGCCCGGGACGGAGATTTTTTGGGGAGCTGTTTTTT. This gives the protein CASSPGRRFFGELFF. The V gene is TRBV21-1, the J gene TRBJ2-2. TRBV21-1 is termed a pseudogene. The CDR3 runs to 15 residues.

The chain has TRBV5-1 and TRBJ2-7, with D perhaps matching TRBD1 (6 bases). Germline loops: CDR1 SGHRS, CDR2 YFSETQ. V dropped 5 bases and J dropped 0 bases, with 15 bases sitting between them. This CDR3 region has 15 residues. The CDR3 sequence: CASRGYPDSSYEQYF. CDR3 nucleotides: TGCGCCAGCAGAGGCTACCCGGACAGCTCCTACGAGCAGTACTTC.

This clone was observed a few times. The chain links TRBV5-4 to TRBJ2-1; 12 nucleotides match TRBD2. Germline V gene lookup returns CDR1 SGHNT and CDR2 YYREEE (reference sequence). Trimming took 2 bases from V and 7 from J; bases not matched to a gene: 7. The CDR3 has 16 residues. Written as DNA, the CDR3 is TGTGCCAGCAGCTTACGACTAGCGGGGGTTGGGAATGAGCAGTTCTTC. Residues: CASSLRLAGVGNEQFF.

The V call is TRBV19, the J call TRBJ2-2; the D gene is possibly TRBD1 (6 bases). Germline V lookup: CDR1 LNHDA, CDR2 SQIVND (reference sequence). V shed 4 bases and J shed 0 bases, with 12 bases lying between them. The CDR3 sequence is 16 residues long. CDR3 loop: CASSRDTIPNTGELFF. CDR3 nucleotides: TGTGCCAGTAGTAGGGACACAATACCGAACACCGGGGAGCTGTTTTTT.

The V and J genes are TRBV7-6 and TRBJ2-5; D is unclear. Germline lookup yields CDR1 SGHVS and CDR2 FNYEAQ. Trimming removed 1 base from V and 3 bases from J, with 6 bases in between. The CDR3 runs 13 residues. The DNA for the CDR3 is TGTGCCAGCAGCTTAGTCGCGGAAGAGACCCAGTACTTC. Translation: CASSLVAEETQYF.

The gene calls are TRBV29-1 and TRBJ1-2, with D unclear. Germline assignment: CDR1 SQVTM and CDR2 ANQGSEA. CDR3 length: 13 residues. V was cut by 6 bases and J by 3 bases, with 14 bases left in between. The CDR3 loop reads CSVRRSRDYGYTF. Here the CDR3 DNA reads TGCAGCGTCCGCCGCAGTAGGGACTATGGCTACACCTTC.

This clone was counted once. The J gene is TRBJ2-3, the V gene TRBV21-1. TRBV21-1 is a known pseudogene. The CDR3 loop spans 15 amino acids. The CDR3 DNA follows: TGTGCCAGCAGCCACCGGGACGATAGGGCAGATACGCAGTATTTT. Translation gives CASSHRDDRADTQYF.

The chain employs TRBV6-1 and TRBJ1-3; D is perhaps TRBD1 (5 bases). Looked up from germline, CDR1 is MNHNS and CDR2 is SASEGT. V shed 4 bases and J shed 0 bases, with 16 bases lying between them. The CDR3 has 17 residues. The CDR3 reads CASSAIQALHSGNTIYF. The CDR3 DNA is TGTGCCAGCAGTGCGATACAGGCTCTCCACTCTGGAAACACCATATATTTT.

This chain uses TRBV4-1 with TRBJ1-5, with a weak D call TRBD1 (5 bases). The V end was cut by 0 bases, the J end by 2 bases, with 11 bases between. Per the germline V gene, CDR1 is MGHRA and CDR2 is YSYEKL. The CDR3 has 16 amino acids. The CDR3 region is CASSQDLQGGNQPQHF. CDR3 nucleotide sequence: TGCGCCAGCAGCCAAGATTTGCAGGGAGGCAATCAGCCCCAGCATTTT.

V and J are TRBV5-6 and TRBJ1-4, with 7 bases that match TRBD1. The length of the CDR3 is 15 residues. V shed 4 bases, J shed 3 bases, and the junction held 6 bases outside the gene matches. CDR1 and CDR2 from the germline V gene are SGHDT and YYEEEE. CDR3 residues: CASSPGQAANEKLFF. The CDR3 nucleotides read TGTGCCAGCAGCCCCGGACAGGCAGCTAATGAAAAACTGTTTTTT.

There are a few counts of this clone. The rearrangement uses TRBV19 and TRBJ1-6, with TRBD1 as a possible D gene (5 bases). The V gene lost 10 bases and the J gene lost 7 bases, with 11 bases spanning the gap. The germline V gene encodes CDR1 LNHDA and CDR2 SQIVND (reference sequence). CDR3 length equals 12 residues. The CDR3 DNA reads as TGTGCCACCAAGGACAACAATTCACCCCTCCACTTT. Its protein product is CATKDNNSPLHF.

This sequence joins TRBV30 and TRBJ1-6; 7 bases align to TRBD1. This CDR3 spans 14 amino acids. Germline loops: CDR1 GTSNPN, CDR2 SVGIG (reference sequence). J was trimmed by 7 bases and V by 4 bases; bases with no gene match: 7. The CDR3 sequence: CAWTGDSPNSPLHF. The DNA of the CDR3 is TGTGCCTGGACGGGGGACAGTCCCAATTCACCCCTCCACTTT.